This T cell receptor (beta chain) appears in the sequencing data of a study of Graves' ophthalmopathy and Graves' hyperthyroidism. Germline V CDR1 and CDR2: DFQATT, SNEGSKA (reference sequence). This CDR3 spans 12 amino acids. V lost 5 bases and J lost 3; bases outside the gene matches: 2. RNA transcripts were the source from which TCR beta CDR3 regions were amplified. HTBI primers served in a first-round RT-PCR, which a second-round multiplex PCR followed. TCRdb re-called the multiplex PCR reads with MiXCR, one entry per CDR3 protein. Among over a million distinct CDR3 sequences listed, about 38% were seen once.

The specimen sequenced was peripheral blood or thyroid tissue (not recorded which). The sequence was collected from an adult man with Graves' hyperthyroidism. This chain uses TRBV20-1 with TRBJ1-1; 8 nucleotides agree with TRBD1. CDR3 region: CSAPTGDTEAFF. CDR3 coding DNA: TGCAGTGCTCCGACAGGGGACACTGAAGCTTTCTTT.